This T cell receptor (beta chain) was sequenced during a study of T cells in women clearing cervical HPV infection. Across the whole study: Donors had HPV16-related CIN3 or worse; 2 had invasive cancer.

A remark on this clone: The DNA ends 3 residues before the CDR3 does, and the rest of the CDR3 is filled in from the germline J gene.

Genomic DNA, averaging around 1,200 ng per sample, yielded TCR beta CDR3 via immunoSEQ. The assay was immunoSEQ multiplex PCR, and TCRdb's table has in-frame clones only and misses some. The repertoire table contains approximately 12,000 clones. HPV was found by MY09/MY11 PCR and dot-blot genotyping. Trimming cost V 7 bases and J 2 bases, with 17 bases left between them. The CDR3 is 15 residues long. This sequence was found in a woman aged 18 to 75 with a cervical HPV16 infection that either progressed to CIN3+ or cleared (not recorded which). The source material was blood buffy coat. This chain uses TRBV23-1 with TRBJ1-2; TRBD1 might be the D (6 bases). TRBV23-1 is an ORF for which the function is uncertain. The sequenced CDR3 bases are TGCGCCAGCATCACCCCGGACAGAACAAACTATGGC. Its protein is CASITPDRTNYG. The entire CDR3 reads CASITPDRTNYGYTF.